This TCR beta chain was sequenced during a study of shared clonotypes between healthy human individuals. Roughly 200 ng DNA, 25,000 to 30,000 T cell genomes, went into each sorted-subset replicate PCR. This table comes from immunoSEQ multiplex PCR, and its TCRdb copy is limited to in-frame clones, with some not included. The sample carries about a million clones, approximately 80% recorded once. CDR1 and CDR2 (germline): MNHNS, SASEGT. The CDR3 is 14 residues long. V was clipped by 6 bases and J by 4 bases; unmatched bases: 8. This receptor was identified in a young man in good health. This chain connects TRBV6-1 to TRBJ2-7; 8 positions agree with TRBD2. The sample was memory CD4+ T cells sorted from blood. Regarding subset: CD45RA-negative fraction. CDR3 DNA: TGTGCCAGCAGCGGGACTAGGAGATTATACGAGCAGTACTTC. Its translation is CASSGTRRLYEQYF.